The 28 T cell receptor beta chains reported below all come from one sample, sequenced in a study of a mutant IDH1 vaccine in newly diagnosed glioma. Their antigens are not known. Sequencing used immunoSEQ multiplex PCR; TCRdb keeps in-frame clones, though not all of them. The table includes some 58,000 clones, roughly 76% detected once. Time point noted: week 35, safety follow-up. Vaccine doses each comprised 300 ug of mutant IDH1 20-mer peptide, with topical imiquimod. The sequencing used PBMCs, collected from a glioma patient whose treatment included an IDH1 peptide vaccine. The receptors come from a man in his forties with glioma.

This chain links TRBV30 with TRBJ1-6; D is uncertain. Germline CDR1 is GTSNPN and CDR2 is SVGIG (reference sequence). Trimming removed 4 bases from V and 7 bases from J, with 17 bases in between. This CDR3 has 15 residues. The DNA for the CDR3 is TGTGCCTGGATGGGTAGGGAGCAGAGGAATTCACCCCTCCACTTT. It specifies CAWMGREQRNSPLHF.

The rearrangement joins TRBV5-4 to TRBJ2-7; a possible D gene is TRBD2 (6 bases). V lost 0 bases and J lost 4, with 11 bases in between. This CDR3 has 14 amino acids. Per the germline V gene, CDR1 is SGHNT and CDR2 is YYREEE (reference sequence). CDR3 sequence reads: CASSLGGIKYEQYF. CDR3 nucleotide sequence: TGTGCCAGCAGCTTGGGCGGGATTAAGTACGAGCAGTACTTC.

The V gene is TRBV7-3, the J gene TRBJ2-7; D not resolved. V gave up 8 bases and J gave up 6 bases, with 17 bases separating them. The CDR3 is 13 amino acids. CDR1 is SGHTA, CDR2 FQGTGA, per germline. CDR3 nucleotides: TGTGCCAGCGGCGTGGACCCCGGCGCCGAGCAGTACTTC. Amino acid sequence: CASGVDPGAEQYF. Combining the CDR3 with reference TRBV7-3 and TRBJ2-7 gives the whole variable domain GAGVSQTPSNKVTEKGKYVELRCDPISGHTALYWYRQSLGQGPEFLIYFQGTGAADDSGLPNDRFFAVRPEGSVSTLKIQRTERGDSAVYLCASGVDPGAEQYFGPGTRLTVT.

The rearrangement joins TRBV18 to TRBJ2-7; 11 positions agree with TRBD2. V was clipped by 8 bases and J by 3 bases; unmatched bases: 6. Germline CDR1 is KGHSH and CDR2 is LQKENI. The CDR3 sequence is 14 residues long. Written as DNA, the CDR3 is TGTGCCAGCAAGACTAGCGGGGATAACTACGAGCAGTACTTC. It is translated as CASKTSGDNYEQYF.

The chain combines TRBV6-1 with TRBJ1-6; 9 bases agree with TRBD1. The length of the CDR3 is 19 residues. Trimming removed 4 bases from V and 8 bases from J; junction bases left unmatched: 18. Germline V gives CDR1 MNHNS, CDR2 SASEGT. CDR3 coding DNA: TGTGCCAGCAGTGGTTTAGCGGACAGGGGCGGTAAGAGGGATTCACCCCTCCACTTT. This encodes CASSGLADRGGKRDSPLHF.

The gene calls are TRBV30 and TRBJ2-7; TRBD1 might be the D (6 bases). Germline values: CDR1 GTSNPN, CDR2 SVGIG (reference sequence). With 4 bases removed from V and 7 bases from J, the gap between germline ends came to 11 bases. This CDR3 contains 11 residues. The CDR3 bases are TGTGCCTGGACAACAGGGATAGAGCAGTACTTC. It encodes CAWTTGIEQYF.

This clone came up a few times. The V gene is TRBV29-1, the J gene TRBJ2-1; D is undetermined. The CDR3 sequence is 12 residues long. CDR1 and CDR2 from the germline V gene are SQVTM and ANQGSEA. V lost 7 bases and J 10 bases, leaving 17 bases between the germline ends. The CDR3 sequence: CSAKYTKLEQFF. DNA of the CDR3: TGCAGCGCCAAATACACCAAGCTCGAGCAGTTCTTC.

The CDR3 is CASRGRAYGYTF. CDR3 coding DNA: TGCGCCAGCAGGGGGCGTGCGTATGGCTACACCTTC. The V gene is TRBV10-2, the J gene TRBJ1-2; a possible D gene is TRBD1 (5 bases). The length of the CDR3 is 12 residues. The V gene's germline CDR1 is WSHSY and CDR2 SAAADI. V shed 6 bases and J shed 5 bases, with 10 bases lying between them.

The table lists this clone with a few counts. The chain combines TRBV9 with TRBJ1-4; 7 positions agree with TRBD1. J was trimmed by 7 bases and V by 0 bases; bases with no gene match: 9. CDR1 is SGDLS, CDR2 YYNGEE, per germline. CDR3 length: 16 residues. For the CDR3, the DNA is TGTGCCAGCAGCGTAGGTGGGACAGCCAGGGGTGAAAAACTGTTTTTT. Protein product: CASSVGGTARGEKLFF.

The chain combines TRBV4-3 with TRBJ1-5; 8 nucleotides line up with TRBD1. CDR1 and CDR2 (germline): LGHNA, YSLEER. The CDR3 has 15 amino acids. V lost 6 bases to trimming and J lost 9 bases; unmatched junction nucleotides: 13. The CDR3 DNA follows: TGCGCCAGCAGTATAGACAGGGGTGTTGCAGGGCCCCAGCATTTT. As protein: CASSIDRGVAGPQHF.

The rearrangement joins TRBV23-1 to TRBJ2-1; possible D gene TRBD1, 5 bases. TRBV23-1 is noted as an ORF with a role that remains uncertain. V gave up 0 bases and J gave up 5 bases, with 14 bases separating them. The CDR3 loop spans 16 amino acids. CDR3 nucleotide sequence: TGCGCCAGCAGTCAATCCCACCAACAGGAACACAATGAGCAGTTCTTC. Protein sequence: CASSQSHQQEHNEQFF.

The gene calls are TRBV18 and TRBJ2-7; the D is unclear. Per the germline V gene, CDR1 is KGHSH and CDR2 is LQKENI. The CDR3 consists of 12 residues. Trimming took 3 bases from V and 2 from J, leaving 5 bases between them. CDR3 loop: CASSPRPYEQYF. CDR3 DNA sequence: TGTGCCAGCTCACCCCGCCCCTACGAGCAGTACTTC.

The chain uses TRBV5-4 and TRBJ2-3, with 7 positions matching TRBD2. From germline, CDR1 is SGHNT and CDR2 YYREEE (reference sequence). The CDR3 is 15 residues long. V lost 3 bases and J lost 2; bases outside the gene matches: 6. CDR3 nucleotides: TGTGCCAGCAGCTCGCCAGCGGGGAACACAGATACGCAGTATTTT. Its translation: CASSSPAGNTDTQYF.

The chain employs TRBV11-2 and TRBJ2-7; D not certain. The germline gives CDR1 SGHAT, CDR2 FQNNGV. This CDR3 has 12 residues. Trimming pared 4 bases from V and 6 bases from J, leaving 10 bases between. CDR3 DNA sequence: TGTGCCAGCAGCTCCTGGGGTACCGAGCAGTACTTC. Protein product: CASSSWGTEQYF.

CDR3 nucleotide sequence: TGTGCCAGCAGCCCCCGACTAGCTCAAAACACCGGGGAGCTGTTTTTT. It translates to CASSPRLAQNTGELFF. The chain combines TRBV11-2 with TRBJ2-2; 7 positions match TRBD2. Germline V CDR1 and CDR2: SGHAT, FQNNGV. The ends lost 5 bases at V and 2 bases at J; junction bases unmatched: 8. The CDR3 is made up of 16 amino acids.

This chain joins TRBV4-1 and TRBJ1-1, with TRBD1 matching over 7 bases. V trimming: 1 base; J trimming: 4 bases; junction bases outside the gene matches: 9. The CDR3 sequence is 16 residues long. The germline V gene encodes CDR1 MGHRA and CDR2 YSYEKL. The CDR3 protein is CASSQVTGSRRTEAFF. CDR3 bases: TGCGCCAGCAGCCAAGTGACAGGGTCCCGTCGCACTGAAGCTTTCTTT.

The chain links TRBV27 to TRBJ1-6; D not resolved. Trimming removed 4 bases from V and 9 bases from J, with 13 bases in between. CDR1 and CDR2 from the germline V gene are MNHEY and SMNVEV (reference sequence). The CDR3 totals 14 residues. CDR3 DNA: TGTGCCAGCAGTTCGAGGAGGACGGGTTCACCCCTCCACTTT. Translated: CASSSRRTGSPLHF.

This chain uses TRBV6-1 with TRBJ2-5; the D gene is possibly TRBD2 (5 bases). From germline, CDR1 is MNHNS and CDR2 SASEGT. The CDR3 has 12 residues. Trimming took 4 bases from V and 7 from J, leaving 10 bases between them. DNA for the CDR3: TGTGCCAGCAGTGCAGGACTGGGGACCCAGTACTTC. Translation: CASSAGLGTQYF.

The V and J genes are TRBV27 and TRBJ2-7, with 12 bases lining up with TRBD1. The V segment lost 5 bases and the J segment 6 bases; nucleotides outside the gene matches: 11. This CDR3 contains 16 residues. The germline V gene has CDR1 MNHEY and CDR2 SMNVEV (reference sequence). The CDR3 spells CASSPLTGTGGLEQYF. The DNA of the CDR3 is TGTGCCAGCAGTCCTCTGACCGGGACAGGGGGCCTCGAGCAGTACTTC.

The chain uses TRBV27 and TRBJ1-1; D gene uncertain. V lost 3 bases to trimming and J lost 3 bases, with 14 bases between them. CDR1 MNHEY and CDR2 SMNVEV come from the germline V gene (reference sequence). CDR3 size: 15 residues. CDR3 nucleotides: TGTGCCAGCAGTTTCGGGATAGTAGGGTACACTGAAGCTTTCTTT. It translates to CASSFGIVGYTEAFF.

This clone was recorded only once. The J gene is TRBJ1-3, the V gene TRBV7-2; D possibly corresponds to TRBD1 (5 bases). There are 17 residues in the CDR3. The V end was cut by 0 bases, the J end by 8 bases, with 20 bases between. The germline V gene encodes CDR1 SGHTA and CDR2 FQGNSA. The CDR3 DNA sequence: TGTGCCAGCAGCTTAGCGCGGTCAGCCTCTCTGGGGGACACCATATATTTT. It codes for CASSLARSASLGDTIYF.

CDR3: CASNKGALGEPQHF. The CDR3 region has the DNA TGTGCCAGCAATAAGGGGGCCCTGGGAGAGCCCCAGCATTTT. V is TRBV6-1 and J is TRBJ1-5; 7 nucleotides match TRBD1. J was trimmed by 8 bases and V by 7 bases; bases with no gene match: 11. The length of the CDR3 is 14 residues. Germline lookup yields CDR1 MNHNS and CDR2 SASEGT.

This chain uses TRBV11-2 with TRBJ2-7, with D perhaps TRBD2 (6 bases). Looked up from germline, CDR1 is SGHAT and CDR2 is FQNNGV. Trimming took off 8 bases at V and 2 bases at J, with 13 bases between the two ends. This CDR3 is 13 amino acids long. CDR3 in amino acids: CASGRGKTYEQYF. As DNA, the CDR3 is TGTGCCAGCGGACGGGGGAAGACCTACGAGCAGTACTTC.

The chain joins TRBV29-1 to TRBJ1-5; no clear D. Trimming shortened V by 4 bases and J by 2 bases, and 12 bases separated the two germline ends. CDR3 length equals 14 residues. CDR1 and CDR2 from the germline V gene are SQVTM and ANQGSEA. The CDR3 loop reads CSVVVGFGNQPQHF. CDR3 DNA: TGCAGCGTTGTGGTAGGGTTTGGCAATCAGCCCCAGCATTTT.

The chain carries TRBV28 and TRBJ2-3; D is perhaps TRBD2 (6 bases). Germline V gene data show CDR1 as MDHEN and CDR2 as SYDVKM. The CDR3 sequence is 14 residues long. Trimming pared 8 bases from V and 1 base from J, leaving 13 bases between. Here the CDR3 DNA reads TGTGCCAGCGCTTTTATAGCGGGCACAGATACGCAGTATTTT. Translating gives CASAFIAGTDTQYF.

This rearrangement joins TRBV28 to TRBJ1-4; D gene uncertain. CDR1 and CDR2 (germline): MDHEN, SYDVKM. Trimming shortened V by 7 bases and J by 7 bases, and 19 bases separated the two germline ends. The CDR3 contains 15 residues. The CDR3 DNA reads as TGTGCCAGCAACTCGCCTCGTCGATCGATTGAAAAACTGTTTTTT. Encoded protein: CASNSPRRSIEKLFF.

This clone occurred once. The rearrangement uses TRBV6-6 and TRBJ2-2; D call uncertain. The CDR3 has 13 residues. V was cut by 8 bases and J by 1 base, with 8 bases left in between. The germline V gene has CDR1 MNHNY and CDR2 SVGAGI (reference sequence). The CDR3 DNA reads as TGTGCCAGCCTCACCGGGAACACCGGGGAGCTGTTTTTT. This encodes CASLTGNTGELFF.

V and J are TRBV27 and TRBJ2-1; TRBD2 agrees at 9 bases. Germline values: CDR1 MNHEY, CDR2 SMNVEV (reference sequence). The CDR3 totals 15 residues. V was clipped by 10 bases and J by 5 bases; unmatched bases: 12. The CDR3 protein is CATKARGGKDNEQFF. In DNA form, the CDR3 reads TGTGCCACAAAAGCGCGGGGGGGGAAAGACAATGAGCAGTTCTTC.